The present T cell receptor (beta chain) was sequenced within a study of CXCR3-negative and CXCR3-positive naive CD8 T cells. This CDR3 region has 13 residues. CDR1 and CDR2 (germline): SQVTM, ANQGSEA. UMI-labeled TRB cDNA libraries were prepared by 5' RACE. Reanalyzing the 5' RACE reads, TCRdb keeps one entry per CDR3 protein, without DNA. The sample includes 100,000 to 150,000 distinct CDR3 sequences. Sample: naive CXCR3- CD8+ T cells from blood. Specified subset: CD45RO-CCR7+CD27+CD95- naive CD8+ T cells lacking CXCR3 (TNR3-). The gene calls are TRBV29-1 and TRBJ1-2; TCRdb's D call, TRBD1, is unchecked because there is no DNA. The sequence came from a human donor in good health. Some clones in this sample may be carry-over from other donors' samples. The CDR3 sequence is CSVEAGQGDGYTF.